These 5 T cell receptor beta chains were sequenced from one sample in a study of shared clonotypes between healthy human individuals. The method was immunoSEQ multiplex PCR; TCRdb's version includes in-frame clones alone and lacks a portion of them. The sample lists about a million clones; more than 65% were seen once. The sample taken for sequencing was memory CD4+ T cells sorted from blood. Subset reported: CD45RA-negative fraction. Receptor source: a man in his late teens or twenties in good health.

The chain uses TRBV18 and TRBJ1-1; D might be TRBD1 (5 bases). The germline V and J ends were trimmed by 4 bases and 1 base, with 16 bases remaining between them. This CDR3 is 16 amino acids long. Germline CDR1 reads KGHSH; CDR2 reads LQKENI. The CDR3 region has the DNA TGTGCCAGCTCACTTTCTTTAATTCAGGGGAACACTGAAGCTTTCTTT. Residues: CASSLSLIQGNTEAFF.

The CDR3 bases are TGTGCCAGCAGTTACGGGACAGCCCATGCCGAGCAGTACTTC. Translated: CASSYGTAHAEQYF. The V gene is TRBV6-6, the J gene TRBJ2-7, with 7 bases matching TRBD1. The CDR3 has 14 residues. CDR1 and CDR2 (germline): MNHNY, SVGAGI (reference sequence). The J segment lost 6 bases and the V segment lost 2 bases, leaving 7 bases of the junction unmatched.

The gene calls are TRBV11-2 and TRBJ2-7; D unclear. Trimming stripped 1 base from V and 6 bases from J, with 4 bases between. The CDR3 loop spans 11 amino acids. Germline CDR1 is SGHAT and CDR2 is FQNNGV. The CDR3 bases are TGTGCCAGCAGCTTAGCAGCCGAGCAGTACTTC. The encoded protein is CASSLAAEQYF. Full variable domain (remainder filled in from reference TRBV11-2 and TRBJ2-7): EAGVAQSPRYKIIEKRQSVAFWCNPISGHATLYWYQQILGQGPKLLIQFQNNGVVDDSQLPKDRFSAERLKGVDSTLKIQPAKLEDSAVYLCASSLAAEQYFGPGTRLTVT.

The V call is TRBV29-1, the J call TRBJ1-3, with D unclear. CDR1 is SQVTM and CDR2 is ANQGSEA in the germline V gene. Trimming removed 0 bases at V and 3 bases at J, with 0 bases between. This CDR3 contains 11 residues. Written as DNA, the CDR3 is TGCAGCGTTGAAGATGGAAACACCATATATTTT. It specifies CSVEDGNTIYF.

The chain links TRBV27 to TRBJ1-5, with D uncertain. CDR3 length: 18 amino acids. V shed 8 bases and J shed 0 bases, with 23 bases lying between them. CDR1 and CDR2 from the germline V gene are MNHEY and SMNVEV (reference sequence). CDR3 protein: CASSKYGGATYSNQPQHF. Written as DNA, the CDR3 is TGTGCCAGCTCTAAATACGGAGGCGCGACCTATAGCAATCAGCCCCAGCATTTT.